This record concerns one TCR beta chain sequence. What it recognizes is unknown. This specimen belongs to a study of Ad26.COV2.S vaccination and SARS-CoV-2 variants. Study at large: Donor joined the COV1001 Ad26.COV2.S trial arm. Intramuscular Ad26.COV2.S at 5x10^10 or 1x10^11 viral particles. Notes on the study in general: In TCR breadth and depth analyses, total T cell responses may have been underestimated. Placebo recipients and vaccine recipients were similar in non-spike TCR breadth.

Noted treatment: around 19 received Ad26.COV2.S at low or high dose, single or two shots; 5 received placebo; per-sample allocation not given. The study sampled participants on day 63 after the first vaccine or placebo injection. Germline V gene data show CDR1 as LNHDA and CDR2 as SQIVND (reference sequence). The V segment lost 4 bases and the J segment 8 bases; nucleotides outside the gene matches: 6. The CDR3 runs 13 residues. Repertoires were generated with immunoSEQ multiplex PCR, while TCRdb's copy carries only in-frame clones and drops some. The profile shows 400,000 to 450,000 clones, 90% of them singletons.

The clonotype was recovered from a person between 18 and 65 years old who received the Ad26.COV2.S COVID-19 vaccine or a placebo. Material: peripheral blood, obtained in a trial of Ad26.COV2.S vaccine versus placebo. This chain connects TRBV19 to TRBJ2-3, with 7 bases matching TRBD2. The CDR3 DNA reads as TGTGCCAGTAGTACCCTGCCTAGCGGTACGCAGTATTTT. Translating it yields CASSTLPSGTQYF. Full variable domain (missing parts from reference TRBV19 and TRBJ2-3): DGGITQSPKYLFRKEGQNVTLSCEQNLNHDAMYWYRQDPGQGLRLIYYSQIVNDFQKGDIAEGYSVSREKKESFPLTVTSAQKNPTAFYLCASSTLPSGTQYFGPGTRLTVL.